The sequence of this T cell receptor beta chain was determined in a study of T cell responses to AZD1222 COVID-19 vaccine. Findings and limits, study-wide: Regions 160-218 and 743-854 held dominance among vaccine-associated CD4 TCRs, which spanned spike. Only after the peak T cell response were repertoires sampled.

TCRdb's copy holds only in-frame clones and misses some; the assay was immunoSEQ multiplex PCR. In the table there are 180,000 or so clones, 92% of which are singletons. A note on this clone: Its antigen is still unknown.

The germline V and J ends were trimmed by 0 bases and 4 bases, with 19 bases remaining between them. The germline V gene encodes CDR1 SEHNR and CDR2 FQNEAQ (reference sequence). The CDR3 runs to 17 residues. The chain links TRBV7-9 to TRBJ2-7; D remains ambiguous. The origin of this receptor is an adult who received the AZD1222 COVID-19 vaccine. Material: peripheral blood, obtained 28 days after the second AZD1222 dose. The CDR3 sequence: CASSLATSHRRSYEQYF. In nucleotides, the CDR3 is TGTGCCAGCAGCTTAGCCACATCCCACCGGCGCTCGTACGAGCAGTACTTC.